This T cell receptor beta chain was captured in a study of T cell changes during pregnancy in multiple sclerosis. The CDR3 sequence is 19 residues long. Trimming took off 2 bases at V and 5 bases at J, with 28 bases between the two ends. Germline V gene sequence: CDR1 SGHKS, CDR2 YYEKEE (reference sequence). Generated by immunoSEQ multiplex PCR, the TCRdb table keeps only in-frame clones and is missing some. The sample has 90,000 to 95,000 clones; around 93% are singletons. The gene calls are TRBV5-5 and TRBJ1-1; D may be TRBD1 (5 bases). The source of this sequence is a female donor with multiple sclerosis, enrolled in a pregnancy study. Sequenced material: peripheral blood, taken in the third trimester of pregnancy. The CDR3 is CASSFLYGTTRPRGTEAFF. The CDR3 nucleotides read TGTGCCAGCAGCTTCCTCTACGGGACTACACGTCCGAGGGGAACTGAAGCTTTCTTT.